A single sample is the source of the 11 T cell receptor beta chains below, sequenced in a study of Graves' ophthalmopathy and Graves' hyperthyroidism. RNA transcripts provided the template for amplifying TCR beta CDR3 regions. RT-PCR was first run with HTBI primers, then multiplex PCR in a second round. TCRdb used MiXCR to reprocess the multiplex PCR reads, holding one entry per CDR3 protein. The data show about 660,000 distinct CDR3 sequences, over 40% seen once. The sample consisted of peripheral blood. These TCRs come from an adult man with Graves' ophthalmopathy.

This rearrangement joins TRBV5-1 to TRBJ1-1; 7 bases agree with TRBD1. This CDR3 is built from 16 residues. Germline-derived CDR1 and CDR2 are SGHRS and YFSETQ. Unmatched junction bases numbered 10, after V lost 0 bases and J lost 5 bases. CDR3 sequence reads: CASSLVPRGGRTEAFF. In DNA form, the CDR3 reads TGCGCCAGCAGCTTGGTCCCGAGAGGGGGCCGGACTGAAGCTTTCTTT.

About this clonotype itself: A read error may explain this, as a much larger clone is one base away. J is TRBJ2-7 and V is TRBV19; 7 nucleotides line up with TRBD1. The CDR3 extends over 14 amino acids. Germline V gene lookup returns CDR1 LNHDA and CDR2 SQIVND (reference sequence). V lost 4 bases to trimming and J lost 3 bases; unmatched junction nucleotides: 6. As DNA, the CDR3 is TGTGCCAGTAGTACCTTCCGGGACAGCTACGAGCAGTACTTC. Translating gives CASSTFRDSYEQYF.

This clonotype appeared many times. This rearrangement joins TRBV15 to TRBJ1-1; D gene ambiguous. With 2 bases removed from V and 4 bases from J, the gap between germline ends came to 8 bases. Germline CDR1 LNHNV, CDR2 YYDKDF (reference sequence). The CDR3 is made up of 13 amino acids. CDR3 sequence: CATSRSEVTEAFF. CDR3 sequence (DNA): TGTGCCACCAGCAGATCGGAGGTCACTGAAGCTTTCTTT.

The CDR3 coding sequence is TGTGCCAGTAGTACTGGACAGGGCACCGGGGAGCAGTACTTC. The encoded protein is CASSTGQGTGEQYF. This chain links TRBV19 with TRBJ2-7; 8 nucleotides agree with TRBD1. Germline V gene lookup returns CDR1 LNHDA and CDR2 SQIVND (reference sequence). This CDR3 comprises 14 residues. After removal of 4 bases from V and 7 bases from J, the junction contained 9 bases not matched to a gene.

Remarks on this clonotype: Since a much larger clone is just one base distant, this may be a read error. The V call is TRBV6-6, the J call TRBJ2-5, with D perhaps TRBD1 (5 bases). CDR3 length equals 14 residues. Trimming left V 5 bases short and J 5 bases short, with 15 bases between. Germline V gene lookup returns CDR1 MNHNY and CDR2 SVGAGI (reference sequence). CDR3 in amino acids: CASSGFRPGETQYF. CDR3 sequence (DNA): TGTGCCAGCAGTGGATTTCGGCCAGGGGAGACCCAGTACTTC.

This chain connects TRBV5-4 to TRBJ1-6, with D perhaps TRBD1 (5 bases). The germline V gene has CDR1 SGHNT and CDR2 YYREEE (reference sequence). The V end was cut by 0 bases, the J end by 10 bases, with 11 bases between. This CDR3 contains 14 residues. DNA for the CDR3: TGTGCCAGCAGCTTGGAAGGCAGGGAATCACCCCTCCACTTT. Protein product: CASSLEGRESPLHF.

This clonotype was counted only a few times. CDR3 bases: TGCGCCAGCAGCTTGGAGGTCGGAGGGCTGAACACTGAAGCTTTCTTT. It encodes CASSLEVGGLNTEAFF. The rearrangement links TRBV5-1 to TRBJ1-1; D is uncertain. The germline V gene encodes CDR1 SGHRS and CDR2 YFSETQ. This CDR3 region has 16 residues. The ends were cut back, 0 bases at V and 0 bases at J, with 12 bases in the middle. The full variable domain, in which reference TRBV5-1 and TRBJ1-1 provide the parts outside the CDR3, is KAGVTQTPRYLIKTRGQQVTLSCSPISGHRSVSWYQQTPGQGLQFLFEYFSETQRNKGNFPGRFSGRQFSNSRSEMNVSTLELGDSALYLCASSLEVGGLNTEAFFGQGTRLTVV.

This clonotype was seen ten or more times. V is TRBV7-2 and J is TRBJ1-2; tentative D call: TRBD1 (6 bases). The CDR3 has 15 amino acids. CDR1 and CDR2 (germline): SGHTA, FQGNSA. V was shortened by 5 bases and J by 0 bases, with 13 bases between the two germline ends. CDR3 sequence: CASSVRQVTNYGYTF. The CDR3 DNA follows: TGTGCCAGCAGCGTGAGACAGGTGACTAACTATGGCTACACCTTC.

CDR3 in DNA: TGCGCCAGCAGAGACGGACTAGCGCGGAACTCTGGGGCCAACGTCCTGACTTTC. It specifies CASRDGLARNSGANVLTF. V gene TRBV10-2 combines with J gene TRBJ2-6; TRBD2 matches at 9 bases. The length of the CDR3 is 18 residues. Germline values: CDR1 WSHSY, CDR2 SAAADI. Unmatched junction bases numbered 9, after V lost 6 bases and J lost 0 bases.

This clonotype was found many times. The chain joins TRBV7-3 to TRBJ2-5, with D perhaps TRBD1 or TRBD2 (5 bases each). CDR1 is SGHTA, CDR2 FQGTGA, per germline. The V end lost 5 bases, the J end lost 5 bases, and 12 bases lay between the germline ends. The CDR3 is 13 amino acids. The CDR3 DNA is TGTGCCAGCAGCCTACAAGAGGGGGAGACCCAGTACTTC. Translated, it gives CASSLQEGETQYF. The full variable domain, with the rest looked up from reference TRBV7-3 and TRBJ2-5, is GAGVSQTPSNKVTEKGKYVELRCDPISGHTALYWYRQSLGQGPEFLIYFQGTGAADDSGLPNDRFFAVRPEGSVSTLKIQRTERGDSAVYLCASSLQEGETQYFGPGTRLLVL.

As to this clonotype: Just one base apart from a much larger clone, this may be a read error. V gene TRBV19 combines with J gene TRBJ1-2; no firm D call. This CDR3 has 14 amino acids. V was clipped by 3 bases and J by 2 bases, with 10 bases between them. The germline V gene encodes CDR1 LNHDA and CDR2 SQIVND (reference sequence). CDR3 region: CASSIWSSNYGYTF. The CDR3 DNA reads as TGTGCCAGTAGTATCTGGAGCAGCAACTATGGCTACACCTTC.